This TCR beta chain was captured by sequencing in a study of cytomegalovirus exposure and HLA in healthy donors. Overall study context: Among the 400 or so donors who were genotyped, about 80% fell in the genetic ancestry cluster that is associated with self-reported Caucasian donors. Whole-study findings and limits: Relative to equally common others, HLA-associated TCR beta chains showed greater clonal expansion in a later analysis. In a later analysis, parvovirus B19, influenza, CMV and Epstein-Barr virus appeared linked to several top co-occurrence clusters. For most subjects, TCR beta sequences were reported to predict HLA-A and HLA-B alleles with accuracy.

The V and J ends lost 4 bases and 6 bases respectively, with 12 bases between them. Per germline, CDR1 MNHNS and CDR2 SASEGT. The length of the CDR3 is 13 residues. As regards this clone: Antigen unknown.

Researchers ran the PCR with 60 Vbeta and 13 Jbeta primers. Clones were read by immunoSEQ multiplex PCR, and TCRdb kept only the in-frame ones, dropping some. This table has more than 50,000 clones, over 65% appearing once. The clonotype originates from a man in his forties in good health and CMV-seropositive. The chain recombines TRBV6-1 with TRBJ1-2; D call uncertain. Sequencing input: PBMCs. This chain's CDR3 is CASSAGFLDGYTF. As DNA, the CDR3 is TGTGCCAGCAGTGCCGGGTTCCTCGATGGCTACACCTTC.